Included here is one T cell receptor beta chain sequence, with context. Antigen unknown. The CDR3 runs to 12 residues. Trimming pared 4 bases from V and 7 bases from J, leaving 10 bases between. The germline gives CDR1 SGHTA, CDR2 FQGNSA. Measured with immunoSEQ multiplex PCR; TCRdb has only the in-frame clones, and not every one. The sample consists of tens of thousands of clones, roughly 77% of them appearing once. These data come from a study of radiotherapy plus CTLA-4 blockade in lung cancer. Study in general: Among patients, 15% to 20% showed objective responses, and approximately 29% had disease control.

Study outcomes and limitations: Blood TCR clones of tumor origin expanded after radiotherapy plus ipilimumab.

The specimen was peripheral blood, collected from a patient treated with radiotherapy plus ipilimumab. The origin of this receptor is a human donor with non-small cell lung cancer who had stable disease on radiotherapy plus ipilimumab. V and J are TRBV7-2 and TRBJ1-2; D unresolved. The DNA of the CDR3 is TGTGCCAGCAGCTCCACCATAACTGGCTACACCTTC. Its protein is CASSSTITGYTF. The full variable domain, with the rest looked up from reference TRBV7-2 and TRBJ1-2, is GAGVSQSPSNKVTEKGKDVELRCDPISGHTALYWYRQSLGQGLEFLIYFQGNSAPDKSGLPSDRFSAERTGGSVSTLTIQRTQQEDSAVYLCASSSTITGYTFGSGTRLTVV.